These 18 T cell receptor beta chains were sequenced from one sample in a study of CD8+CD57+ T cells in acquired aplastic anemia. Genomic DNA, serving as template, underwent TCR beta VDJ and CDR3 profiling. Each CDR3 protein gets one entry after TCRdb re-called the reads with MiXCR. The sample includes some 140,000 distinct CDR3 sequences, 35% to 50% seen only once; the top ten take roughly 8.1%. Sequences were obtained from sorted CD4+, CD8+, or CD8+CD57+ T cells (not recorded which) from PBMCs. These receptor sequences come from a human donor in good health, serving as a control.

This clonotype was found many times. The chain employs TRBV2 and TRBJ2-3; D is perhaps TRBD1 (6 bases). Per germline, CDR1 SNHLY and CDR2 FYNNEI. CDR3 length: 14 amino acids. Trimming took 1 base from V and 5 from J, leaving 10 bases between them. The CDR3 DNA reads as TGTGCCAGCAGTGAAGAACAGGGTCAAGATACGCAGTATTTT. It translates to CASSEEQGQDTQYF. Full variable domain (remainder filled in from reference TRBV2 and TRBJ2-3): EPEVTQTPSHQVTQMGQEVILRCVPISNHLYFYWYRQILGQKVEFLVSFYNNEISEKSEIFDDQFSVERPDGSNFTLKIRSTKLEDSAMYFCASSEEQGQDTQYFGPGTRLTVL.

The rearrangement links TRBV2 to TRBJ2-7, with 7 bases lining up with TRBD2. This CDR3 has 14 residues. Germline loops: CDR1 SNHLY, CDR2 FYNNEI. After removal of 1 base from V and 6 bases from J, the junction contained 6 bases not matched to a gene. CDR3 loop: CASSEGGGGSEQYF. Written as DNA, the CDR3 is TGTGCCAGCAGTGAAGGGGGCGGGGGATCCGAGCAGTACTTC.

This clonotype was detected ten times or more. The chain is built from TRBV12-3 or TRBV12-4 and TRBJ1-1; D is perhaps TRBD1 (5 bases). The V end lost 6 bases, the J end lost 0 bases, and 8 bases lay between the germline ends. This CDR3 is 13 amino acids long. DNA of the CDR3: TGTGCCAGCAGAGACAGTCTGAACACTGAAGCTTTCTTT. Translating it yields CASRDSLNTEAFF.

In DNA form, the CDR3 reads TGTGCCAGCAGTTTAGCTAGCGGGAGGGCTCAGGATACGCAGTATTTT. Residues: CASSLASGRAQDTQYF. The V call is TRBV12-3 or TRBV12-4, the J call TRBJ2-3; 11 nucleotides align to TRBD2. The CDR3 extends over 16 amino acids. V shed 0 bases and J 6 bases; nucleotides not matched to a gene: 5.

The gene calls are TRBV7-6 and TRBJ1-1; D unresolved. The V end was cut by 2 bases, the J end by 4 bases, with 8 bases between. From germline, CDR1 is SGHVS and CDR2 FNYEAQ. This CDR3 region has 13 residues. The CDR3 is CASSLKQGTEAFF. As DNA, the CDR3 is TGTGCCAGCAGCTTAAAGCAAGGCACTGAAGCTTTCTTT. Combining the CDR3 with reference TRBV7-6 and TRBJ1-1 gives the whole variable domain GAGVSQSPRYKVTKRGQDVALRCDPISGHVSLYWYRQALGQGPEFLTYFNYEAQQDKSGLPNDRFSAERPEGSISTLTIQRTEQRDSAMYRCASSLKQGTEAFFGQGTRLTVV.

V is TRBV19 and J is TRBJ1-6; 8 bases align to TRBD1. V lost 2 bases to trimming and J lost 7 bases; unmatched junction nucleotides: 16. CDR3 length: 19 amino acids. The germline CDR1 and CDR2 sequences are LNHDA and SQIVND (reference sequence). DNA of the CDR3: TGTGCCAGTAGTATACCCCAACTCGACAGGGGACAGAAAAATTCACCCCTCCACTTT. Its protein is CASSIPQLDRGQKNSPLHF.

V and J are TRBV11-1 and TRBJ1-2; the D gene is possibly TRBD1 (5 bases). CDR3 size: 16 residues. V shed 2 bases and J shed 4 bases, with 17 bases lying between them. Per germline, CDR1 SGHAT and CDR2 FQDESV (reference sequence). The chain's CDR3 is CASSLLGQGEVYGYTF. The CDR3 DNA reads as TGTGCCAGCAGCTTACTGGGGCAGGGAGAAGTCTATGGCTACACCTTC.

In its sample, this clonotype was seen many times. This chain links TRBV4-2 with TRBJ1-4; D possibly corresponds to TRBD1 (6 bases). CDR1 and CDR2 (germline): LGHNA, YNFKEQ. CDR3 length: 16 amino acids. V was pared by 4 bases and J by 0 bases, with 12 bases between. This CDR3 reads CASSPPDRTTNEKLFF. The CDR3 nucleotides read TGTGCCAGCAGCCCGCCTGACAGGACAACTAATGAAAAACTGTTTTTT.

V gene TRBV7-2 combines with J gene TRBJ2-3, with D possibly being TRBD1 (5 bases). This CDR3 has 15 amino acids. The V gene's germline CDR1 is SGHTA and CDR2 FQGNSA. V lost 4 bases, J lost 2 bases, and 13 bases lay in between. The CDR3 loop is CASSSQGYDTDTQYF. The CDR3 DNA reads as TGTGCCAGCAGCTCGCAGGGTTATGACACAGATACGCAGTATTTT.

The genes are TRBV10-1 and TRBJ2-5; the D is unclear. This CDR3 is built from 12 residues. The V end lost 10 bases, the J end lost 2 bases, and 11 bases lay between the germline ends. Germline CDR1 and CDR2: WNHNN and SYGVQD (reference sequence). CDR3: CATADGQETQYF. The CDR3 nucleotides are TGCGCCACCGCCGACGGGCAAGAGACCCAGTACTTC.

This clonotype was observed many times. The rearrangement joins TRBV20-1 to TRBJ1-1, with D unclear. The CDR3 extends over 14 amino acids. The germline gives CDR1 DFQATT, CDR2 SNEGSKA (reference sequence). V was cut by 2 bases and J by 1 base, with 11 bases left in between. The CDR3: CSARLFAGNTEAFF. CDR3 nucleotide sequence: TGCAGTGCTAGACTTTTTGCCGGGAACACTGAAGCTTTCTTT.

Sample share makes this clonotype medium-sized (0.01 to 0.1%). The gene calls are TRBV15 and TRBJ2-1; TRBD2 aligns across 10 bases. The V and J ends lost 3 bases and 9 bases, in that order; junction bases with no gene match: 11. The germline gives CDR1 LNHNV, CDR2 YYDKDF (reference sequence). The CDR3 runs to 16 residues. The CDR3 nucleotides are TGTGCCACCAGCAGGGCTGGGACTAGCGTACAGGGTGAGCAGTTCTTC. Encoded protein: CATSRAGTSVQGEQFF.

This clonotype showed up many times. This chain uses TRBV7-9 with TRBJ1-3; the D gene is possibly TRBD1 (5 bases). Germline V gene data show CDR1 as SEHNR and CDR2 as FQNEAQ (reference sequence). Trimming took off 2 bases at V and 3 bases at J, with 11 bases between the two ends. The CDR3 runs 15 residues. This chain's CDR3 is CASSLQGVSGNTIYF. The CDR3 DNA reads as TGTGCCAGCAGCTTACAGGGAGTAAGTGGAAACACCATATATTTT. Full variable domain (rest looked up from reference TRBV7-9 and TRBJ1-3): DTGVSQNPRHKITKRGQNVTFRCDPISEHNRLYWYRQTLGQGPEFLTYFQNEAQLEKSRLLSDRFSAERPKGSFSTLEIQRTEQGDSAMYLCASSLQGVSGNTIYFGEGSWLTVV.

For this clonotype: A much larger clone lies one base from this, so it may be a read error. The conserved phenylalanine or tryptophan is not found at the CDR3 terminus, so this likely reflects a read error. This chain connects TRBV7-6 to TRBJ2-3; TRBD2 agrees at 7 bases. The ends lost 4 bases at V and 6 bases at J; junction bases unmatched: 13. The CDR3 has 16 amino acids. Per the germline V gene, CDR1 is SGHVS and CDR2 is FNYEAQ. CDR3 in amino acids: CASSSGRGEKWDTQYL. CDR3 bases: TGTGCCAGCAGCTCGGGTCGGGGGGAGAAGTGGGATACGCAGTATCTT.

This clonotype appeared a single time. The chain has TRBV7-2 and TRBJ2-2, with D perhaps matching TRBD2 (7 bases). V was pared by 2 bases and J by 3 bases, with 10 bases between. There are 15 residues in the CDR3. The germline gives CDR1 SGHTA, CDR2 FQGNSA. The DNA for the CDR3 is TGTGCCAGCAGCTTAATAGGGGGGGACACCGGGGAGCTGTTTTTT. It yields the protein CASSLIGGDTGELFF.

The sample holds many counts of this clonotype. The chain recombines TRBV20-1 with TRBJ1-3, with D maybe TRBD1 (5 bases). Between the trimmed V and J ends, which lost 1 base and 2 bases, there was a span of 21 bases. The germline gives CDR1 DFQATT, CDR2 SNEGSKA (reference sequence). There are 18 residues in the CDR3. The chain's CDR3 is CSARGTQGGTHPGNTIYF. CDR3 in DNA: TGCAGTGCTAGAGGTACCCAGGGAGGGACCCATCCTGGAAACACCATATATTTT.

This CDR3 is CASQDRGRETQYF. As DNA, the CDR3 is TGTGCCAGCCAGGACAGGGGGCGAGAGACCCAGTACTTC. The V gene is TRBV19, the J gene TRBJ2-5; 11 nucleotides match TRBD1. Germline trimming cut 9 bases from V and 4 bases from J; bases unmatched to any gene: 4. The CDR3 consists of 13 residues. Germline V lookup: CDR1 LNHDA, CDR2 SQIVND (reference sequence). The entire variable domain, with the rest obtained from reference TRBV19 and TRBJ2-5, is as follows: DGGITQSPKYLFRKEGQNVTLSCEQNLNHDAMYWYRQDPGQGLRLIYYSQIVNDFQKGDIAEGYSVSREKKESFPLTVTSAQKNPTAFYLCASQDRGRETQYFGPGTRLLVL.

At least ten counts were recorded for this clonotype. The CDR3 is CASSFNRNTGELFF. The DNA for the CDR3 is TGTGCCAGCAGTTTTAACAGGAACACCGGGGAGCTGTTTTTT. The rearrangement joins TRBV6-5 to TRBJ2-2; D is uncertain. Trimming cost V 4 bases and J 1 base, with 7 bases left between them. Germline V CDR1 and CDR2: MNHEY, SVGAGI. The CDR3 extends over 14 amino acids.